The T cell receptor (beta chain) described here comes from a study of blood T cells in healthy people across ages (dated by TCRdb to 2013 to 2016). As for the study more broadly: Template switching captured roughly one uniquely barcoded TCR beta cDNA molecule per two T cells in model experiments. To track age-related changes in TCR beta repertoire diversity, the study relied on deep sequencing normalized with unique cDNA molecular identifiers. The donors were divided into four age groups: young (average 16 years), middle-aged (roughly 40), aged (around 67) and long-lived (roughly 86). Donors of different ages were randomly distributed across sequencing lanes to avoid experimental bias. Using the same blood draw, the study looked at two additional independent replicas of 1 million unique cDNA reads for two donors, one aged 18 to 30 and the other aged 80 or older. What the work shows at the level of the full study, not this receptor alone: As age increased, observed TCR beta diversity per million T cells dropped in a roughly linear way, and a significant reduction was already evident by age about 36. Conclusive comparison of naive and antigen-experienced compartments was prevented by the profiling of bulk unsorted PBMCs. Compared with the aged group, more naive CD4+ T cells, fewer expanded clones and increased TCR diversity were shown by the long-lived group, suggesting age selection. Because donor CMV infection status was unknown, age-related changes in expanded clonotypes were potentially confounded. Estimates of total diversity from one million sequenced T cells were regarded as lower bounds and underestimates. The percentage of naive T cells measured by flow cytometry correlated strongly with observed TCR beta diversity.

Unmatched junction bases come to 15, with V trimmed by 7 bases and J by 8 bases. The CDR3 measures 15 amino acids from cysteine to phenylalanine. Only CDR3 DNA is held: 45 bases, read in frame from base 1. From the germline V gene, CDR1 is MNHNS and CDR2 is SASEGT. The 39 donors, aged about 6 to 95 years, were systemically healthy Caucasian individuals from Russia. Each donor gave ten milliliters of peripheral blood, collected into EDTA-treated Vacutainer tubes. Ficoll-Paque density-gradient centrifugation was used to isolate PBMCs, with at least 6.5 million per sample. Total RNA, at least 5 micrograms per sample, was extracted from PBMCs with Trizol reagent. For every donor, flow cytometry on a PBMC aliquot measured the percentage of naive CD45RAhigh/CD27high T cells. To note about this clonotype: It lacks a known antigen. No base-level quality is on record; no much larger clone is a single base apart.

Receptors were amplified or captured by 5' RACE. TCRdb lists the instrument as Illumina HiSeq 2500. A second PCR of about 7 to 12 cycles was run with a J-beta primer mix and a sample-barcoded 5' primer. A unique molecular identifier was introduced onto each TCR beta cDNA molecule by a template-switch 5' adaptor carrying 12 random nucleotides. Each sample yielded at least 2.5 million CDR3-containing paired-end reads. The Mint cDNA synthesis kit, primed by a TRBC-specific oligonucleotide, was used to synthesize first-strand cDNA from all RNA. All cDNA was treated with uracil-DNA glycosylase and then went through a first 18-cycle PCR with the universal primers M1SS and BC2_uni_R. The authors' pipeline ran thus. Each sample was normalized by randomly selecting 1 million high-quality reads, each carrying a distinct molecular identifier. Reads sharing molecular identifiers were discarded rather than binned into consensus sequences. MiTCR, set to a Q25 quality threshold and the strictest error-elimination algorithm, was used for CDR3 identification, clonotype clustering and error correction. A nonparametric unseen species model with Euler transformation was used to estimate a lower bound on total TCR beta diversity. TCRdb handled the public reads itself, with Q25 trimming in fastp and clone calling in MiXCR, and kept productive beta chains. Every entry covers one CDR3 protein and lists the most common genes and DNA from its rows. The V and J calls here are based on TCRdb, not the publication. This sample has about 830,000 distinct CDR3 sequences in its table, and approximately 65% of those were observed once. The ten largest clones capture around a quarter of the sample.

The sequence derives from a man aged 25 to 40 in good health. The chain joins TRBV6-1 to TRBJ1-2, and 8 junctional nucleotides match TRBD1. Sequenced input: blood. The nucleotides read TGTGCCAGCAACGAGGACAGGGCAGTTTTCTACGGCTACACCTTC. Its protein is CASNEDRAVFYGYTF.